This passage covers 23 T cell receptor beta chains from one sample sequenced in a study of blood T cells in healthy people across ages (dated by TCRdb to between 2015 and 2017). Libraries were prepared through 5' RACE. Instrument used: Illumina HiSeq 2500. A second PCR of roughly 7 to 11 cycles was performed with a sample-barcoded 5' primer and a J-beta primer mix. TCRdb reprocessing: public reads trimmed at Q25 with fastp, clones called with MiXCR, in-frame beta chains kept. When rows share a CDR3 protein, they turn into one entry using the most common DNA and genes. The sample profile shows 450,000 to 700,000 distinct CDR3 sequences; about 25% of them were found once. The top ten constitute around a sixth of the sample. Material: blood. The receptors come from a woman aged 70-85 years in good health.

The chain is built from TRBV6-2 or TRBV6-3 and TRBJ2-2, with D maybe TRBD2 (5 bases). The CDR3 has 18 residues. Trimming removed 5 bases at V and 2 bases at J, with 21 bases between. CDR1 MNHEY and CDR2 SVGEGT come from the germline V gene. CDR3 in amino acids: CASSHEARAGRNTGELFF. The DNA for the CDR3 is TGTGCCAGCAGTCACGAGGCGAGGGCAGGACGAAACACCGGGGAGCTGTTTTTT.

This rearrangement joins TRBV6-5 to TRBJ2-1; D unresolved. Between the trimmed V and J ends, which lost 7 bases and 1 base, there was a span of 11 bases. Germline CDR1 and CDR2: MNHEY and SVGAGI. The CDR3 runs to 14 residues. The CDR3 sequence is CASMVGFSYNEQFF. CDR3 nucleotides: TGTGCCAGCATGGTGGGTTTTTCCTACAATGAGCAGTTCTTC.

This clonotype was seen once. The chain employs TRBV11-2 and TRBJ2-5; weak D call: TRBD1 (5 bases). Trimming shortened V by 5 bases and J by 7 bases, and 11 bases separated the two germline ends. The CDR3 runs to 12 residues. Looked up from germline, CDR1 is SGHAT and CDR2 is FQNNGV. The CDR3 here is CASSPADRTQYF. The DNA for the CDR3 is TGTGCCAGCAGCCCGGCAGACAGGACCCAGTACTTC.

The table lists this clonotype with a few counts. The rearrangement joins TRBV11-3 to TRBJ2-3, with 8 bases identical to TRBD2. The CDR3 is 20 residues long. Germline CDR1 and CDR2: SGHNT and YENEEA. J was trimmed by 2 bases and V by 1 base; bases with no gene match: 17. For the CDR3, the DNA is TGTGCCAGCAGCTTAGGAACTAGCGGTGCCCCACGCACAGACACAGATACGCAGTATTTT. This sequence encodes CASSLGTSGAPRTDTDTQYF.

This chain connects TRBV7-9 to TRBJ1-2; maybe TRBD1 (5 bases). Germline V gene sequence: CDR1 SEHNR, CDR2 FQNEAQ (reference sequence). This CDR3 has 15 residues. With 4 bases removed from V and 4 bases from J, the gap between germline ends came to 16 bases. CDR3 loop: CASSSRDGLLYGYTF. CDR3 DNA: TGTGCCAGCAGCTCAAGGGACGGCTTACTCTATGGCTACACCTTC.

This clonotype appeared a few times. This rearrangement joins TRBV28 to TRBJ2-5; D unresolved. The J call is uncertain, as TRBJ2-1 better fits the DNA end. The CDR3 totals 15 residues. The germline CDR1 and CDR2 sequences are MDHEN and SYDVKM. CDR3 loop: CASSLVQAVLNEQFF. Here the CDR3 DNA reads TGTGCCAGCAGTTTAGTGCAGGCCGTCTTAAATGAGCAGTTCTTC.

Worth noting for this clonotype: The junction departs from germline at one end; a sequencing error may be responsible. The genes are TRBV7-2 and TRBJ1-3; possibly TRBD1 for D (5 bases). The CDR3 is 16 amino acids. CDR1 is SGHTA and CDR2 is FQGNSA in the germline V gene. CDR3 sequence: CASSAQPGSSGNAIYF. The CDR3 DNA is TGTGCCAGCAGCGCCCAACCAGGGAGCTCTGGAAACGCCATATATTTT.

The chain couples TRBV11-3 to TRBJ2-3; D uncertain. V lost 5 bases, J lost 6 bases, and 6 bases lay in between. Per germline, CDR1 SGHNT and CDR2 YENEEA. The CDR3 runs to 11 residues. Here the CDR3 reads CASSQGDTQYF. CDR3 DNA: TGTGCCAGCAGCCAAGGGGATACGCAGTATTTT.

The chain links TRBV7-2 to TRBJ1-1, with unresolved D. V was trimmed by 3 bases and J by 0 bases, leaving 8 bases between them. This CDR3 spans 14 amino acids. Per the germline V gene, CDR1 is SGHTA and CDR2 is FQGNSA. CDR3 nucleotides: TGTGCCAGCAGCTTTGGCAGAATGAACACTGAAGCTTTCTTT. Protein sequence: CASSFGRMNTEAFF.

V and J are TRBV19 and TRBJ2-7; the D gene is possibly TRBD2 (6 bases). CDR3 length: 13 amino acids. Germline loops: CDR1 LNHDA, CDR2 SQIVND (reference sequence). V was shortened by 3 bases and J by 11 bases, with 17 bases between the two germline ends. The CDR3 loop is CASSMTPGEVKYF. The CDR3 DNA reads TGTGCCAGTAGTATGACCCCGGGGGAAGTAAAGTACTTC.

In DNA form, the CDR3 reads TGCGCCAGCACCCAAAACCCCGGGCTGAACACTGAAGCTTTCTTT. Translating gives CASTQNPGLNTEAFF. V usage is TRBV5-1 and J usage is TRBJ1-1, with D unclear. This CDR3 contains 15 residues. V gave up 6 bases and J gave up 0 bases, with 15 bases separating them. Per germline, CDR1 SGHRS and CDR2 YFSETQ.

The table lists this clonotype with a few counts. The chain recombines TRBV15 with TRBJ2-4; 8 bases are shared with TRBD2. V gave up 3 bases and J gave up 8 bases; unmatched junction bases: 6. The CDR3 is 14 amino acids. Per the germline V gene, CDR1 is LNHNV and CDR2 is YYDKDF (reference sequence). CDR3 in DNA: TGTGCCACCAGCAGCGGGACGGGGGGGGACATTCAGTACTTC. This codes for CATSSGTGGDIQYF.

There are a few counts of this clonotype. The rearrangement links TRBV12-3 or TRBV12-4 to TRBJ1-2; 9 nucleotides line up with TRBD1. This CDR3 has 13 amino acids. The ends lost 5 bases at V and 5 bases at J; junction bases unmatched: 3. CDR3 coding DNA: TGTGCCAGCAGTCAACAGGGGGCTTATGGCTACACCTTC. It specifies CASSQQGAYGYTF.

In nucleotides, the CDR3 is TGCAGTGCCTTAACAGGGTTCGAGACCCAGTACTTC. It encodes CSALTGFETQYF. The rearrangement uses TRBV20-1 and TRBJ2-5; D may be TRBD1 (6 bases). From germline, CDR1 is DFQATT and CDR2 SNEGSKA (reference sequence). V was shortened by 6 bases and J by 5 bases, with 13 bases between the two germline ends. This CDR3 comprises 12 residues.

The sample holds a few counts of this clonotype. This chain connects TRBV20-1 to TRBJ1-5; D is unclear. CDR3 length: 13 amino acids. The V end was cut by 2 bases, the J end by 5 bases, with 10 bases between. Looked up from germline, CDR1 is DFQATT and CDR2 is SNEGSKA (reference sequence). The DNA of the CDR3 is TGCAGTGCTAGAAATCCCCTTGATCAGCCCCAGCATTTT. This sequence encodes CSARNPLDQPQHF.

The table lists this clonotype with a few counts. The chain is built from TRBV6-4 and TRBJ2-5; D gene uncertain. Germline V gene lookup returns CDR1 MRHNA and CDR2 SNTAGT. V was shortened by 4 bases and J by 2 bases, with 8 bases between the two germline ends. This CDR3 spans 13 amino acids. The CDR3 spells CASSVSLQETQYF. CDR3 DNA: TGTGCCAGCAGTGTGAGTTTACAAGAGACCCAGTACTTC.

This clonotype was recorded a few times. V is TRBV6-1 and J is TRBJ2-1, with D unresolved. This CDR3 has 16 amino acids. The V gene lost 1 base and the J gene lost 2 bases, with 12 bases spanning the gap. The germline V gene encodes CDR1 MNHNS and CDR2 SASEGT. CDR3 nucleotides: TGTGCCAGCAGTGAAGATTGGCGATTACCCTACAATGAGCAGTTCTTC. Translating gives CASSEDWRLPYNEQFF.

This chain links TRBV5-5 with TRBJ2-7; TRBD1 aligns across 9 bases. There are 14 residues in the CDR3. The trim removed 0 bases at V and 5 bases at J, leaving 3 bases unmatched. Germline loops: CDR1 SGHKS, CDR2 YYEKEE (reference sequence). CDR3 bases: TGTGCCAGCAGCTTGGCGGACAGGGGAAACGAGCAGTACTTC. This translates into CASSLADRGNEQYF.

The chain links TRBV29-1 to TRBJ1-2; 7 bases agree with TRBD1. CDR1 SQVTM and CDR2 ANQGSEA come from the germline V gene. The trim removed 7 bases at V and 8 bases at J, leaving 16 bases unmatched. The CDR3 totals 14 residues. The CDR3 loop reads CSAEARAGTDGYTF. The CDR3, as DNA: TGCAGCGCCGAAGCGCGTGCCGGGACAGACGGCTACACCTTC.

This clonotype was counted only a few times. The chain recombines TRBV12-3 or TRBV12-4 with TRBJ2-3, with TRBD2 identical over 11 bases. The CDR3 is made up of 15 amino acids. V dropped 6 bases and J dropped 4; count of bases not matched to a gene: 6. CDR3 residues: CASRLGTSGPDTQYF. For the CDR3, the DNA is TGTGCCAGCAGGCTTGGGACTAGCGGCCCAGATACGCAGTATTTT.

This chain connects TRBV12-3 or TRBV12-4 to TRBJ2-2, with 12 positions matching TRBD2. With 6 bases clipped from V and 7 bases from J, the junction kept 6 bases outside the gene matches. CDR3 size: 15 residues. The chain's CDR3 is CASSRTSGVGGELFF. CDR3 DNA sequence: TGTGCCAGCAGCCGGACTAGCGGGGTGGGCGGGGAGCTGTTTTTT.

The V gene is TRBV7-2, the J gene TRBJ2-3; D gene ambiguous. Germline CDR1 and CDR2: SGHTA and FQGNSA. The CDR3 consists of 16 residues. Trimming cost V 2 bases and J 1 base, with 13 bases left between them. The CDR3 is CASSLTADLRTDTQYF. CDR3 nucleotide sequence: TGTGCCAGCAGCTTAACGGCGGACCTCCGCACAGATACGCAGTATTTT. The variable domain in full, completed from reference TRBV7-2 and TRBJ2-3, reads GAGVSQSPSNKVTEKGKDVELRCDPISGHTALYWYRQSLGQGLEFLIYFQGNSAPDKSGLPSDRFSAERTGGSVSTLTIQRTQQEDSAVYLCASSLTADLRTDTQYFGPGTRLTVL.

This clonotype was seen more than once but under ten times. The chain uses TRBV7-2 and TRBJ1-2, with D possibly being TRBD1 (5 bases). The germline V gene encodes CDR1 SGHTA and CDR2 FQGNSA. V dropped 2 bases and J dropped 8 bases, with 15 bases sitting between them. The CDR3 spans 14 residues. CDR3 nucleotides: TGTGCCAGCAGCTTATCAGGGAAATGGCGAGGCTACACCTTC. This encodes CASSLSGKWRGYTF.